The sequence of this T cell receptor beta chain was determined in a study of naive and memory T cell subsets. Findings of the study overall: Clonotypes here are unpaired alpha or beta chain sequences. Naive repertoires, especially CD8, held a few larger clonotypes, possibly memory cells re-expressing CD45RA.

The germline V gene encodes CDR1 KGHDR and CDR2 SFDVKD. CDR3 length: 18 amino acids. Germline trimming cut 4 bases from V and 1 base from J; bases unmatched to any gene: 12. An equimolar mix of two oligonucleotides served as the beta constant-region primer for TRBC1 and TRBC2. Ligated cDNA was amplified by four rounds of PCR with nested alpha and beta constant-region primers and SP2. A 12-nucleotide UMI and the SP2 primer were added to the cDNA 3' end by oligonucleotide ligation. TCRdb ran MiXCR on the UMI-ligation and nested PCR reads and lists one entry per CDR3 protein. The data contain about 90,000 distinct CDR3 sequences, 10% to 12% of them singletons. Points on this clonotype: No antigen is known for it.

After the first PCR, alpha and beta chain libraries were processed separately. Four subsets defined by CD45RA and CD27 were sorted after CD3, CD4, CD8 and live/dead staining. V is TRBV24-1 and J is TRBJ2-1, with TRBD1 identical over 7 bases. The sample comprised naive CD4+ T cells from blood. The TCR sequence derives from a human donor in good health. DNA of the CDR3: TGTGCCACCAGTGACCCCGGGACAGCCAGAGGGTCCTACAATGAGCAGTTCTTC. It yields the protein CATSDPGTARGSYNEQFF.